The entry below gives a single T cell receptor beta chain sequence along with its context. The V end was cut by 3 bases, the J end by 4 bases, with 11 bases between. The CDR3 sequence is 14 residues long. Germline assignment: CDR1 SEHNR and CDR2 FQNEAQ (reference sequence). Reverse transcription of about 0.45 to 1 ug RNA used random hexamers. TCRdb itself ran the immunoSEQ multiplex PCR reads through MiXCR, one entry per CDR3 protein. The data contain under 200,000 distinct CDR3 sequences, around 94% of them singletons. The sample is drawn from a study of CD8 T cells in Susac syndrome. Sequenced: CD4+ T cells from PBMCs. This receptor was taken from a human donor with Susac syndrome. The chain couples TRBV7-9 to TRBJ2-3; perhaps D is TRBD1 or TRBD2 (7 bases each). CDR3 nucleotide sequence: TGTGCCAGCAGCTTGGGGAGGGGGCCAGATACGCAGTATTTT. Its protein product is CASSLGRGPDTQYF.